This T cell receptor (beta chain) was profiled in a study of T cell changes during pregnancy in multiple sclerosis. This clone has only one observation. Germline CDR1 and CDR2: SQVTM and ANQGSEA. Trimming removed 5 bases from V and 4 bases from J, with 10 bases in between. The CDR3 covers 12 residues. Method: immunoSEQ multiplex PCR; TCRdb's copy keeps in-frame clones and lacks some. The repertoire includes approximately 61,000 clones, roughly 87% of them detected once, and over 1.5% sits in the top ten. The chain has TRBV29-1 and TRBJ2-3; D not resolved. The sample consisted of peripheral blood, taken in the first trimester of pregnancy. The TCR comes from a female donor with multiple sclerosis, enrolled in a pregnancy study. CDR3 loop: CSVTSLPDTQYF. CDR3 DNA sequence: TGCAGCGTTACCTCACTCCCAGATACGCAGTATTTT.